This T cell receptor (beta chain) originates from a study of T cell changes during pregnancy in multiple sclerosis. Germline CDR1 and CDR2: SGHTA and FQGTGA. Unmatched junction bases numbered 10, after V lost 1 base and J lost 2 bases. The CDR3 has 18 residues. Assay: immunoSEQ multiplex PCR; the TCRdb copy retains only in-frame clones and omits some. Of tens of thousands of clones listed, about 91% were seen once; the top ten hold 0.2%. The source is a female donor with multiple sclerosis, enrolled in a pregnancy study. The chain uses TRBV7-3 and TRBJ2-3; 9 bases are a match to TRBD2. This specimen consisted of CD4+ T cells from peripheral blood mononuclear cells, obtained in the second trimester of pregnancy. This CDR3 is CASSLRVGLAGSTDTQYF. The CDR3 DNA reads TGTGCCAGCAGCTTAAGAGTGGGTCTAGCGGGGTCCACAGATACGCAGTATTTT. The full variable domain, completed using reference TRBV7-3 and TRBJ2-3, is GAGVSQTPSNKVTEKGKYVELRCDPISGHTALYWYRQSLGQGPEFLIYFQGTGAADDSGLPNDRFFAVRPEGSVSTLKIQRTERGDSAVYLCASSLRVGLAGSTDTQYFGPGTRLTVL.